This is a list of T cell receptor beta chains from one sample in a study of response to subunit inactivated influenza vaccine. TCRdb itself ran the RT-PCR reads through MiXCR, one entry per CDR3 protein. The table includes some 480,000 distinct CDR3 sequences, roughly 11% detected once. Sequences were derived from PBMCs from blood, sampled roughly 45 days after vaccination. The receptors stem from a man aged 50 to 59 who received an inactivated influenza vaccine. Each CDR3 is given with its conserved first and last residue. Fields, in order: J gene, V gene, D gene, clone size, CDR3 DNA, CDR3 protein. D genes are given only for firm matches. Expanded clones are given a class, and other clones once, few, many or no size at all.

TRBJ2-1,TRBV5-5,NA,few,TGTGCCAGCAGCTTGGATTGGAGCCTCAATGAGCAGTTCTTC,CASSLDWSLNEQFF
TRBJ2-7,TRBV11-2,NA,few,TGTGCCAGCAGCGGAAGGACGGGGAATGGGGAGCAGTACTTC,CASSGRTGNGEQYF
TRBJ2-5,TRBV9,TRBD2,many,TGTGCCAGCAGCGACGGGACTAGGAGGGCAGAGACCCAGTACTTC,CASSDGTRRAETQYF
TRBJ2-2,TRBV20-1,TRBD2,few,TGCAGTGCGGTGGCGGGAGGGGCGGCCGGGGAGCTGTTTTTT,CSAVAGGAAGELFF
TRBJ2-7,TRBV7-9,NA,NA,TGTGCCAGCAGCTTTACCCAGGGGTACGAGCAGTACTTC,CASSFTQGYEQYF
TRBJ2-1,TRBV12-3/TRBV12-4,NA,many,TGTGCCAGCACTCTAGGTTACGGTGAGCAGTTCTTC,CASTLGYGEQFF
TRBJ2-5,TRBV6-5,TRBD2,many,TGTGCCAGCAGTTCCTGGGGGGGGTCAGGAGAGACCCAGTACTTC,CASSSWGGSGETQYF
TRBJ1-3,TRBV6-2/TRBV6-3,NA,NA,TGTGCCAGCAGTTACACGCCAGGTTTTTCTGAGGGAGACTCTGGAAACACCATATATTTT,CASSYTPGFSEGDSGNTIYF
TRBJ2-5,TRBV20-1,TRBD2,NA,TGCAGTGCTAGAGGGTCGACTAGCGGGGGCCGTTGGTTC,CSARGSTSGGRWF
TRBJ2-2,TRBV7-7,NA,many,TGTGCTAGCAGCCGAGACACAGGGCACACCGGGGAGCTGTTTTTT,CASSRDTGHTGELFF
TRBJ2-2,TRBV2,NA,NA,TGTGCCAGCAGTGTCGGGGTCTACACCGGGGAGCTGTTTTTT,CASSVGVYTGELFF
TRBJ2-7,TRBV6-1,NA,NA,TGTGCCAGCCAACGGTACGGGGGACCAACCTACGAGCAGTACTTC,CASQRYGGPTYEQYF
TRBJ2-1,TRBV20-1,TRBD2,few,TGCAGTGCTCCTTCTAGCGGGAGTTTGAGGTACAATGAGCAGTTCTTC,CSAPSSGSLRYNEQFF
TRBJ2-5,TRBV20-1,TRBD2,NA,TGCAGTGCCCCGGGGGGGAAAGAGACCCAGTACTTC,CSAPGGKETQYF
TRBJ2-1,TRBV11-2,TRBD2,many,TGTGCCAGCAGCTTACGTTACATTAGCGGGAGGGCCGCCTACAATGAGCAGTTCTTC,CASSLRYISGRAAYNEQFF
TRBJ2-7,TRBV27,TRBD2,NA,TGTGCCAGCAGTTTATTGTTCGACGGGGGGGCCTCTGGGAACGAGCAGTACTTC,CASSLLFDGGASGNEQYF
TRBJ2-7,TRBV20-1,NA,few,TGCAGTGCTAGAGATGTGGGGGACTACGAGCAGTACTTC,CSARDVGDYEQYF
TRBJ2-2,TRBV12-3/TRBV12-4,NA,NA,TGTGCCTCTATTTCGGGGGGACATAACACCGGGGAGCTGTTTTTT,CASISGGHNTGELFF
TRBJ2-1,TRBV3-1,TRBD1,NA,TGTGCCAGCAGCCAAGTCCAGGGGGCAGGCGAGCAGTTCTTC,CASSQVQGAGEQFF
TRBJ2-1,TRBV20-1,NA,few,TGCAGTGCTAGAGATATTGGTCAGAATTACAATGAGCAGTTCTTC,CSARDIGQNYNEQFF
TRBJ2-3,TRBV20-1,NA,many,TGCAGTGTTAACCCCGGGTCAGCGGGTCCCCTATACCGGACAGATACGCAGTATTTT,CSVNPGSAGPLYRTDTQYF
TRBJ2-4,TRBV7-2,NA,NA,TGTGCCAGCAGCTTATTTTCCAGTAAAAACATTCAGTACTTC,CASSLFSSKNIQYF